One and the same sample provided the 10 T cell receptor beta chains below, sequenced in a study of blood T cell repertoires in COVID-19. Sequencing used immunoSEQ multiplex PCR; TCRdb keeps in-frame clones, though not all of them. The data show approximately 330,000 clones, over 80% seen once. Sequencing was carried out using peripheral blood. All receptors derive from a man aged 25-45 years with COVID-19, enrolled during active disease.

The gene calls are TRBV6-5 and TRBJ1-1; perhaps TRBD1 as D (5 bases). Germline-derived CDR1 and CDR2 are MNHEY and SVGAGI. The CDR3 runs 14 residues. The germline V and J ends were trimmed by 2 bases and 4 bases, with 11 bases remaining between them. The CDR3 DNA follows: TGTGCCAGCAGTTACAGGGGTTCTACCACTGAAGCTTTCTTT. Translated, it gives CASSYRGSTTEAFF.

This clone has more than one count but fewer than ten. The V call is TRBV14, the J call TRBJ2-7; TRBD2 is a possible D gene (6 bases). Germline V gives CDR1 SGHDN, CDR2 FVKESK. Trimming took off 7 bases at V and 2 bases at J, with 24 bases between the two ends. CDR3 length: 17 amino acids. Here the CDR3 reads CASTVKEYRDCTYEQYF. CDR3 DNA: TGTGCCAGCACTGTTAAAGAATATCGGGACTGCACCTACGAGCAGTACTTC.

The chain links TRBV2 to TRBJ1-4; D may be TRBD1 (5 bases). CDR1 and CDR2 (germline): SNHLY, FYNNEI. This CDR3 has 12 residues. Deletions cut 1 base from V and 17 bases from J, with 14 bases between. CDR3 protein: CASSEGGDLEFF. CDR3 bases: TGTGCCAGCAGTGAAGGGGGGGACCTGGAATTTTTT.

This clone was seen a handful of times. The chain is built from TRBV19 and TRBJ1-1, with no clear D. Germline loops: CDR1 LNHDA, CDR2 SQIVND (reference sequence). The V end was cut by 3 bases, the J end by 0 bases, with 11 bases between. The CDR3 runs 15 residues. The CDR3 coding sequence is TGTGCCAGTAGTATCCCGGGAGGGATGAACACTGAAGCTTTCTTT. Encoded protein: CASSIPGGMNTEAFF.

This chain connects TRBV15 to TRBJ1-2; D might be TRBD1 (5 bases). The V gene's germline CDR1 is LNHNV and CDR2 YYDKDF (reference sequence). V was shortened by 3 bases and J by 4 bases, with 12 bases between the two germline ends. CDR3 size: 14 residues. The CDR3 coding sequence is TGTGCCACCAGCAGGACCGGGGGATTCTATGGCTACACCTTC. Amino acids: CATSRTGGFYGYTF.

CDR3 loop: CASSSYGQGQETQYF. CDR3 nucleotides: TGTGCCAGCAGCTCTTACGGACAGGGTCAAGAGACCCAGTACTTC. This rearrangement joins TRBV11-2 to TRBJ2-5, with TRBD1 matching over 8 bases. Germline lookup yields CDR1 SGHAT and CDR2 FQNNGV. Trimming cost V 4 bases and J 2 bases; bases outside gene matches: 6. CDR3 length: 15 amino acids.

This clone was picked up one time. V gene TRBV7-9 combines with J gene TRBJ2-7; D is unresolved. The CDR3 loop spans 15 amino acids. Trimming took 3 bases from V and 0 from J, leaving 12 bases between them. In germline, CDR1 is SEHNR, CDR2 FQNEAQ (reference sequence). CDR3 coding DNA: TGTGCCAGCAGCTTCTCCTTGTCGGTCTCCTACGAGCAGTACTTC. Residues: CASSFSLSVSYEQYF.

The J gene is TRBJ2-7, the V gene TRBV2; D not certain. The V end was cut by 7 bases, the J end by 2 bases, with 9 bases between. Germline CDR1 is SNHLY and CDR2 is FYNNEI. This CDR3 is built from 12 residues. As DNA, the CDR3 is TGTGCCAGCAAGTTGTGGCCCTACGAGCAGTACTTC. The encoded protein is CASKLWPYEQYF. The full variable domain, in which reference TRBV2 and TRBJ2-7 provide the parts outside the CDR3, is EPEVTQTPSHQVTQMGQEVILRCVPISNHLYFYWYRQILGQKVEFLVSFYNNEISEKSEIFDDQFSVERPDGSNFTLKIRSTKLEDSAMYFCASKLWPYEQYFGPGTRLTVT.

The chain links TRBV7-9 to TRBJ2-1; tentative D call: TRBD1 (5 bases). There are 19 residues in the CDR3. The V end lost 1 base, the J end lost 10 bases, and 29 bases lay between the germline ends. Germline V gives CDR1 SEHNR, CDR2 FQNEAQ (reference sequence). The CDR3 DNA is TGTGCCAGCAGCTTAGGCACGCAGGGTGGCGGTCTCGAACCCAACGAGCAGTTCTTC. Its protein product is CASSLGTQGGGLEPNEQFF.

The chain carries TRBV7-3 and TRBJ1-1; D remains unclear. V lost 1 base to trimming and J lost 1 base, with 13 bases between them. CDR1 and CDR2 (germline): SGHTA, FQGTGA. This CDR3 has 16 residues. The CDR3 region is CASSLSVGGGNTEAFF. The CDR3 DNA follows: TGTGCCAGCAGCTTAAGTGTAGGCGGAGGGAACACTGAAGCTTTCTTT.